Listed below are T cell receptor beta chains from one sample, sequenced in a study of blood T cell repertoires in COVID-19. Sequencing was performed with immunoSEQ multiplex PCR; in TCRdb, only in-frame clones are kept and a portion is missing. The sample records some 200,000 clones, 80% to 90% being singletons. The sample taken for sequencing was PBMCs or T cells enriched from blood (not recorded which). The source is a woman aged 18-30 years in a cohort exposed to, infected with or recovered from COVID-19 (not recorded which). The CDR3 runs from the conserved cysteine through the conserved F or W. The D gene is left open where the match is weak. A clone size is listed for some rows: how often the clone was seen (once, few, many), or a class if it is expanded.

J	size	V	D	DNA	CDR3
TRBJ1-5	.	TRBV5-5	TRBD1	TGTGCCAGCAGAGAAGGGGGCGGCAATCAGCCCCAGCATTTT	CASREGGGNQPQHF
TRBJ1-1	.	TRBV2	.	TGTGCCAGCATGAGCGAGACTGAAGCTTTCTTT	CASMSETEAFF
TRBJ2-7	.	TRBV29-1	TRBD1	TGCAGCGTAAATGGAGGACAGGGTTCCTACGAGCAGTACTTC	CSVNGGQGSYEQYF
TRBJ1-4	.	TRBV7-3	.	TGTGCCATCCTGGCCTCTAAACTGTTTTTT	CAILASKLFF
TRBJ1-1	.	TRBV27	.	TGTGCCAGCAGTTTACGCGAGAACACTGAAGCTTTCTTT	CASSLRENTEAFF
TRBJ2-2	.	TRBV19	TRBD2	TGTGCCAGTACAACTAGCGGGGACGAGGTGGAGCTGTTTTTT	CASTTSGDEVELFF
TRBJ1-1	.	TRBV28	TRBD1	TGTGCCAGCAGTTATGAGGACAGGGGAGGGCGAGGGAGCACTGAAGCTTTCTTT	CASSYEDRGGRGSTEAFF
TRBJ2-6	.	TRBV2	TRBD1	TGTGCCAGCAATGTTGGACAGGGGGCTCCTACCTTCTCTGGGGCCAACGTCCTGACTTTC	CASNVGQGAPTFSGANVLTF
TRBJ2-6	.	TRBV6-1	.	TGTGCCAGCAGTGAACGGAGGGTTGACGTCCTGACTTTC	CASSERRVDVLTF
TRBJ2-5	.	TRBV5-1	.	TGCGCCAGCAGCTTGGCCCTGGGAGAACGGGAGACCCAGTACTTC	CASSLALGERETQYF
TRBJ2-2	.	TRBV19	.	TGTGCCAGTCGTACGGGAGAGGATAACACCGGGGAGCTGTTTTTT	CASRTGEDNTGELFF
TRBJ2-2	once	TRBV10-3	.	TGTGCCACCTCCGGGGAGCGGGACACCGGGGAGCTGTTTTTT	CATSGERDTGELFF
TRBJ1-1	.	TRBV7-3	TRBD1	TGTGCCAGCAGCGCAAACAGGGGCCTGACTGAAGCTTTCTTT	CASSANRGLTEAFF
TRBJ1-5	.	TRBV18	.	TGTGCCAGCTCGCAGGGTAGCAATCAGCCCCAGCATTTT	CASSQGSNQPQHF
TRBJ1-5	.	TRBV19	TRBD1	TGTGCCAGTAGTATAGAGGGACAGGGCGGCAATCAGCCCCAGCATTTT	CASSIEGQGGNQPQHF
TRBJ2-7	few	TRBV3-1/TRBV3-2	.	TGTGCCAGCAGCCAAGATCTGACAGTCTACTCCTACGAGCAGTACTTC	CASSQDLTVYSYEQYF
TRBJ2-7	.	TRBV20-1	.	TGCAGTTTTCCAGGGGACTACGAGCAGTACTTC	CSFPGDYEQYF
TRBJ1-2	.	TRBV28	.	TGTGCCACCGAAGAGAGGTATCCTCATGGCTACACCTTC	CATEERYPHGYTF
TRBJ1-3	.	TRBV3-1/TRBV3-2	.	TGTGCCAGCAGCCAAGGATTCCAGGGTGGAAACACCATATATTTT	CASSQGFQGGNTIYF
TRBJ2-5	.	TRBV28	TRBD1	TGTGCCAGCAGCCCGGGACAGGGGGCTGAGACCCAGTACTTC	CASSPGQGAETQYF
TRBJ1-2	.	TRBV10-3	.	TGTGCCATCAACCGGGATAACTATGGCTACACCTTC	CAINRDNYGYTF
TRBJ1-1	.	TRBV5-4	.	TGTGCCAGCAGCTTGGGTCAGGCTACCACTGAAGCTTTCTTT	CASSLGQATTEAFF
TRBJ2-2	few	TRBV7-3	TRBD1	TGTGCCAGCGCACGGGGACAGGGGACGGGAGTCGGAACCGGGGAGCTGTTTTTT	CASARGQGTGVGTGELFF
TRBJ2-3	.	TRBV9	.	TGTGCCAGCAGTTCACTTCGGGGACTCAGGGATACGCAGTATTTT	CASSSLRGLRDTQYF
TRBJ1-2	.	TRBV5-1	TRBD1	TGCGCCAGCAGCGAGACAGGGGCTGATTATGGCTACACCTTC	CASSETGADYGYTF
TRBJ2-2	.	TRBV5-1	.	TGCGCCAGCAGCCGTGGGGGGGCTGACACCGGGGAGCTGTTTTTT	CASSRGGADTGELFF
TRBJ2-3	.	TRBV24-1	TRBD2	TGTGCCACCAGTGGCGGGACTAGCGGGGGTCGGTCGCGCACAGATACGCAGTATTTT	CATSGGTSGGRSRTDTQYF
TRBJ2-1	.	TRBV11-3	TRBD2	TGTGCCAGCAGCCCAGTTGGGGCGGGAGGAGGAGAGCAGTTCTTC	CASSPVGAGGGEQFF
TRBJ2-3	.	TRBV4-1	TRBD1	TGCGCCAGCAGCGGGACAGGGTCGGGAGATACGCAGTATTTT	CASSGTGSGDTQYF
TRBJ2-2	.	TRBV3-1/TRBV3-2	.	TGTGCCAGCAGCCAAGATCCGCGGCAGGGTCGTGGCGGGGAGCTGTTTTTT	CASSQDPRQGRGGELFF
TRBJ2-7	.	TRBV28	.	TGTGCCAGCAGTTTATTCGAACAGGGTACAGGGATATCCGAGCAGTACTTC	CASSLFEQGTGISEQYF
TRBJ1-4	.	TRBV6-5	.	TGTGCCAGCAGTTACGGGGCAGTGGGTGAAAAACTGTTTTTT	CASSYGAVGEKLFF
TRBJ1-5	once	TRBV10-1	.	TGCGCCAGCACCACTCCTTGGGAGCGGAATAGCAATCAGCCCCAGCATTTT	CASTTPWERNSNQPQHF
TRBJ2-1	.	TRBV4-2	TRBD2	TGTGCCAGCAGCCAGGATCTAACGGGGGGGCTTAGTGAGCAGTTCTTC	CASSQDLTGGLSEQFF
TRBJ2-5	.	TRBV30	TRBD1	TGTGCCTGGAGTCCGGGACAGGGATTTAAAGAGACCCAGTACTTC	CAWSPGQGFKETQYF
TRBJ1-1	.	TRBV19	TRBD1	TGTGCCAGTAGTCACAGGGGGGACACTGAAGCTTTCTTT	CASSHRGDTEAFF
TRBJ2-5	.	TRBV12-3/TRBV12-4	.	TGTGCCAGCAGTTTAGTGAGGAAGACCCAGTACTTC	CASSLVRKTQYF
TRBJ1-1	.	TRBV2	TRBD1	TGTGCCAGCAGTTCACAGGGGGCAGGGATGAACACTGAAGCTTTCTTT	CASSSQGAGMNTEAFF
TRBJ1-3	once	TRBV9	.	TGTGCCAGCAGCGTTCTACAGGGCTCTGGAAACACCATATATTTT	CASSVLQGSGNTIYF
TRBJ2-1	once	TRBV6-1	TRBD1	TGTGCCAGCAGTGAGCGCAGGACAGGGGGCTACAATGAGCAGTTCTTC	CASSERRTGGYNEQFF
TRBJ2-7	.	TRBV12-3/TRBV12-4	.	TGTGCCAGCAGCCAAAACTACGAGCAGTACTTC	CASSQNYEQYF
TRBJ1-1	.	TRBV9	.	TGTGCCAGCAGCGTAGGGTCGAGCAACAGGAACACTGAAGCTTTCTTT	CASSVGSSNRNTEAFF
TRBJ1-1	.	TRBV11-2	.	TGTGCCAGCAGCTTAGTTCGGGCGGGTGAAGCTTTCTTT	CASSLVRAGEAFF
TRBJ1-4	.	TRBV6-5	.	TGTGCCAGCAGGAGACAGGCTAATGAAAAACTGTTTTTT	CASRRQANEKLFF
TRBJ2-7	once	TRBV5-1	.	TGCGCCAGCAGCTTGGCTCGGGGAGCCTACGAGCAGTACTTC	CASSLARGAYEQYF
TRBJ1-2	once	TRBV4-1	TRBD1	TGCGCCAGCAGCCAGGGACCTGATAGACAGGGAAGCTATGGCTACACCTTC	CASSQGPDRQGSYGYTF
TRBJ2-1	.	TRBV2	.	TGTGCCAGCCTTACAGGGAGCTCCTACAATGAGCAGTTCTTC	CASLTGSSYNEQFF
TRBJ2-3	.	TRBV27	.	TGTGCCAGCAGTACGACTCGCACAGATACGCAGTATTTT	CASSTTRTDTQYF
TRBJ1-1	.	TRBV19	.	TGTGCCAGTAGGGTGGTTACGGGGTACACTGAAGCTTTCTTT	CASRVVTGYTEAFF
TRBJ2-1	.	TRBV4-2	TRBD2	TGTGCCAGCAGCCAAGAAGGGACTAGCGGCTACAATGAGCAGTTCTTC	CASSQEGTSGYNEQFF
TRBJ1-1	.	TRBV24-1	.	TGTGCCACCAGTGATTCAGGGGTCGGCGACACTGAAGCTTTCTTT	CATSDSGVGDTEAFF
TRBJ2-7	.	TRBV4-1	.	TGCGCCAGCAGCCAAGGGACAGAAGTCTCCTACGAGCAGTACTTC	CASSQGTEVSYEQYF
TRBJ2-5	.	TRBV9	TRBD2	TGTGCCAGCAGCATCCGTTCCGCAGCGGGAGGTGTTGAGACCCAGTACTTC	CASSIRSAAGGVETQYF